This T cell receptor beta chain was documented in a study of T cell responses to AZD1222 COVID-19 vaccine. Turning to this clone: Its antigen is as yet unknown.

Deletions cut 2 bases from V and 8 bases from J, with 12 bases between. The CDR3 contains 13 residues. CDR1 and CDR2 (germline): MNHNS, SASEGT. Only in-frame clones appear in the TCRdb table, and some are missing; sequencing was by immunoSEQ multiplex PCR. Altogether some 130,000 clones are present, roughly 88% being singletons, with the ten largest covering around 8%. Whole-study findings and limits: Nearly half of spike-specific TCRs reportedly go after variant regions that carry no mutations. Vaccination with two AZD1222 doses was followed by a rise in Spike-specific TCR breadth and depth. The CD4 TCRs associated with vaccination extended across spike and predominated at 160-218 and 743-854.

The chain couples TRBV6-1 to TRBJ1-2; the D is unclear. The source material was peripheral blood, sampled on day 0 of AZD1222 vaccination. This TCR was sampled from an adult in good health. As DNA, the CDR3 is TGTGCCAGCAGTGAAAACCGCCTGGGGGGCTACACCTTC. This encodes CASSENRLGGYTF.